A single sample is the source of the 2 T cell receptor beta chains below, sequenced in a study of blood T cell repertoires in COVID-19. The repertoire was sequenced with immunoSEQ multiplex PCR; TCRdb's copy has only in-frame clones and lacks some. The sample shows some 200,000 clones, less than 90% of them seen only once. The sequencing sample was made of peripheral blood. Source of these receptors: a woman in her thirties or forties with acute or convalescent COVID-19.

This clone was seen only a few times. This rearrangement joins TRBV20-1 to TRBJ1-2; a possible D gene is TRBD1 (5 bases). V was shortened by 3 bases and J by 2 bases, with 13 bases between the two germline ends. This CDR3 is built from 14 residues. Germline assignment: CDR1 DFQATT and CDR2 SNEGSKA (reference sequence). The CDR3 spells CSASSGGENYGYTF. The CDR3 DNA reads TGCAGTGCTAGTTCGGGGGGAGAGAACTATGGCTACACCTTC.

The gene calls are TRBV6-5 and TRBJ2-1, with D uncertain. There are 15 residues in the CDR3. Trimming took 0 bases from V and 9 from J, leaving 15 bases between them. CDR1 and CDR2 from the germline V gene are MNHEY and SVGAGI. The CDR3 sequence is CASSYSSLGWPEQFF. The CDR3 DNA follows: TGTGCCAGCAGTTACTCGAGTCTAGGTTGGCCTGAGCAGTTCTTC.